This T cell receptor beta chain emerged from a study of blood T cell repertoires in COVID-19. About the research overall: From T cells, B-cell-depleted T cells, or PBMCs came the material, which was cDNA or gDNA.

As handled by the study authors: Reference gene primers were amplified, and this amplification served to estimate nucleated cell counts. Libraries were prepared by immunoSEQ multiplex PCR; TCRdb keeps only in-frame clonotypes and omits some of them. For V, J and clone size, that table is used; D and trimming come from the DNA. The sample carries 310,000 or so clones, roughly 84% recorded once. The V gene's germline CDR1 is SQVTM and CDR2 ANQGSEA. There are 12 residues in the CDR3. With V trimmed by 3 bases and J by 7 bases, 4 bases remained unmatched. Sequenced sample: peripheral blood. This chain connects TRBV29-1 to TRBJ2-7, with TRBD1 identical over 9 bases. This TCR derives from a man aged 50 to 59 with active or convalescent COVID-19. This CDR3 is CSVEDRGDEQYF. In DNA form, the CDR3 reads TGCAGCGTTGAGGACAGGGGCGATGAGCAGTACTTC.